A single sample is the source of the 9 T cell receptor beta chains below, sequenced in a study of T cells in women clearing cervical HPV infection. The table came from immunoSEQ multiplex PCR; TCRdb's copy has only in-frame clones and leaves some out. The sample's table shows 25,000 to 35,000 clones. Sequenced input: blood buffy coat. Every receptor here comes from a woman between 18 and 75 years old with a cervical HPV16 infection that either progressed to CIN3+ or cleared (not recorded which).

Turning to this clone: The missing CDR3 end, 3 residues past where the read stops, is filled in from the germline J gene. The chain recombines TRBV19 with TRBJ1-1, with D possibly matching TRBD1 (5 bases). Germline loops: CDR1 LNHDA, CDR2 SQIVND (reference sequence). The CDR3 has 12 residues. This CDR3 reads CASSIRGSEAFF. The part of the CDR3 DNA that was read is TGTGCCAGTAGTATAAGGGGTTCGGAA.

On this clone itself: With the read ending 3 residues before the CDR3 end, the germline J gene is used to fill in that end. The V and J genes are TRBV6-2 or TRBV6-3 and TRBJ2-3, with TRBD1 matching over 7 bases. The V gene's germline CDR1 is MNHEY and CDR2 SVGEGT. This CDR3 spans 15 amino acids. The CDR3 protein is CASSYPQGYQETQYF. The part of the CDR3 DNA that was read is TGTGCCAGCAGCTATCCACAGGGGTACCAAGAGACG.

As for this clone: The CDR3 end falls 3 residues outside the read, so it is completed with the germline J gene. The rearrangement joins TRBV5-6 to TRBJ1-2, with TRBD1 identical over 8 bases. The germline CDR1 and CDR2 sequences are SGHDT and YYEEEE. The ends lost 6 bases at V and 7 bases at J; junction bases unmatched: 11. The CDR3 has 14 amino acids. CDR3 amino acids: CASTATGQGAGYTF. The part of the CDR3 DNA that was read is TGTGCCAGCACCGCAACCGGCCAGGGGGCTGGC.

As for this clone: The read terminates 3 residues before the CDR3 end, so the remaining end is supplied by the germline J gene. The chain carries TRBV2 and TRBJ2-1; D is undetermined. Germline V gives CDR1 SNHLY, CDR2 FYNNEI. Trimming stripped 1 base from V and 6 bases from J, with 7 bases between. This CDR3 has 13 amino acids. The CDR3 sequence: CASSEVPSNEQFF. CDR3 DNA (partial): TGTGCCAGCAGTGAAGTCCCTAGCAATGAG.

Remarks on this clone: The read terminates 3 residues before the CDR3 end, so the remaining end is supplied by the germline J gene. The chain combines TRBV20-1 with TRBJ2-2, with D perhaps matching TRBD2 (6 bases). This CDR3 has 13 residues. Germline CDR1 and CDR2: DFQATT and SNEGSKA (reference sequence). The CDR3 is CSATGLTNEKLFF. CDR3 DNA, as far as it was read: TGCAGTGCTACGGGACTTACTAATGAAAAG.

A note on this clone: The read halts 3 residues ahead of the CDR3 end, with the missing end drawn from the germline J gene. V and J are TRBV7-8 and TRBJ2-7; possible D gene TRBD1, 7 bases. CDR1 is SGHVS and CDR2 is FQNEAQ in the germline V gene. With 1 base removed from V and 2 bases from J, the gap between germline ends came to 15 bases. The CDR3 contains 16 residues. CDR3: CASSLGGGTVPYEQYF. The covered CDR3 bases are TGTGCCAGCAGCTTAGGGGGCGGGACAGTCCCCTACGAG.

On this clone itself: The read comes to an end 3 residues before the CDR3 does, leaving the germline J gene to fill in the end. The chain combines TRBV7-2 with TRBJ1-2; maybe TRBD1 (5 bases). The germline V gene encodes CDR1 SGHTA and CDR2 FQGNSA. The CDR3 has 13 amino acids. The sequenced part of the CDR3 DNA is TGTGCCAGCAGCTTAAATCGGGGGAATGAA. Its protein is CASSLNRGNE. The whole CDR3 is CASSLNRGNEYTF.

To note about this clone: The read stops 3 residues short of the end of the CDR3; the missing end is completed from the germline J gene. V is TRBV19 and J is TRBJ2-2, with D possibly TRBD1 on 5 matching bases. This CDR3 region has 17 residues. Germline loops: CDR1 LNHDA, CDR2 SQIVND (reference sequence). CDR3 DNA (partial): TGTGCCAGTAGTCCCCACCCGAGACAGACAACTAATGAAAAG. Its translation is CASSPHPRQTTNEK. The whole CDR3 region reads CASSPHPRQTTNEKLFF. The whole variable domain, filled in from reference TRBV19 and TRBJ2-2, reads DGGITQSPKYLFRKEGQNVTLSCEQNLNHDAMYWYRQDPGQGLRLIYYSQIVNDFQKGDIAEGYSVSREKKESFPLTVTSAQKNPTAFYLCASSPHPRQTTNEKLFFGEGSRLTVL.

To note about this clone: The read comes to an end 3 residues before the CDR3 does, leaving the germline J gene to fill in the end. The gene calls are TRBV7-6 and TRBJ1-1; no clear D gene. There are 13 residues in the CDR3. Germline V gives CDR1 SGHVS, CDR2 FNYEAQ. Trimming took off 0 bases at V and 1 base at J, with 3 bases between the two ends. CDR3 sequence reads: CASSLAANTEAFF. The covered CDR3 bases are TGTGCCAGCAGCTTAGCAGCGAACACTGAA.